This TCR beta chain originates from a study of shared clonotypes between healthy human individuals. Regarding the study as a whole: Naive subsets typically showed greater estimated richness than memory subsets.

CDR3 length equals 17 residues. The germline CDR1 and CDR2 sequences are SGHNT and YENEEA. V was shortened by 0 bases and J by 6 bases, with 18 bases between the two germline ends. Once extracted for a subset, genomic DNA was divided evenly among several immunoSEQ plates. Repertoires were generated with immunoSEQ multiplex PCR, while TCRdb's copy carries only in-frame clones and drops some. The table has around 1.9 million clones, roughly 95% seen once. CD45RO-negative, CCR7-selected cells formed the naive CD8 fraction, which excluded terminally differentiated effector memory CD45RA+ cells. Only Caucasian adults living in Nashville, Tennessee made up the donor group. Note on this clone: Its antigen is not identified.

The chain couples TRBV11-3 to TRBJ2-1; D is ambiguous. Sequencing was done on a sample of naive CD8+ T cells from PBMCs. The origin of this receptor is a man younger than 30 in good health. Some clones in this sample may be carry-over from other donors' samples. As DNA, the CDR3 is TGTGCCAGCAGCTTAGATTTCCGACTTCCCGCCTTCAATGAGCAGTTCTTC. It codes for CASSLDFRLPAFNEQFF.